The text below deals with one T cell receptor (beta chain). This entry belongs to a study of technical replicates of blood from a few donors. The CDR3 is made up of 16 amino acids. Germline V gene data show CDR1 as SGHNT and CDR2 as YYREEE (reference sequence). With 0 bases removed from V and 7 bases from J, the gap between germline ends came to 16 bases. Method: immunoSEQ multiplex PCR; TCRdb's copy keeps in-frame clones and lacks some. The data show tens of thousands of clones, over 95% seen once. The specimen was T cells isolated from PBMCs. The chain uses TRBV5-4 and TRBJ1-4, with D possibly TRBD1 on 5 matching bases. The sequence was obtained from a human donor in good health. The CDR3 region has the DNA TGTGCCAGCAGCTTGGGAACAGGCCGCTCCTCTGAAAAACTGTTTTTT. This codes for CASSLGTGRSSEKLFF.